This T cell receptor (beta chain) appears in the sequencing data of a study of T-cell memory formation after mild COVID-19. For the study at large: Largely donor-specific TCR clusters were found. Study-level findings and limits: The pre-infection memory compartment contained some responding clones, suggesting cross-reactive memory joined. Contracting CD4+ clones lay largely in CM and EM, with CD8+ ones residing in EMRA.

Regarding this clonotype: Antigen specificity is unknown.

TCR alpha and TCR beta cDNA libraries with sample barcodes and UMIs came from 5'RACE using constant-segment primers. TCRdb independently ran MiXCR on the 5' RACE reads; one entry per CDR3 protein. The repertoire consists of 300,000 to 400,000 distinct CDR3 sequences, with 15% occurring once and the leading ten covering 20% to 25%. Sequencing was performed on PBMCs or a T cell subset sorted from them (not recorded which). The TCR sequence derives from a man aged 18 to 30 who had mild COVID-19 (a few samples of this study predate the infection). Cell type and time point are not known.

The CDR3 DNA sequence: TGCGCCAGCAGCCAAGAGGGTCGGACACAAGAGACCCAGTACTTC. This encodes CASSQEGRTQETQYF. The chain has TRBV4-1 and TRBJ2-5; TRBD1 is a possible D gene (5 bases). CDR1 is MGHRA, CDR2 YSYEKL, per germline. This CDR3 is built from 15 residues. V was trimmed by 0 bases and J by 2 bases, leaving 10 bases between them.